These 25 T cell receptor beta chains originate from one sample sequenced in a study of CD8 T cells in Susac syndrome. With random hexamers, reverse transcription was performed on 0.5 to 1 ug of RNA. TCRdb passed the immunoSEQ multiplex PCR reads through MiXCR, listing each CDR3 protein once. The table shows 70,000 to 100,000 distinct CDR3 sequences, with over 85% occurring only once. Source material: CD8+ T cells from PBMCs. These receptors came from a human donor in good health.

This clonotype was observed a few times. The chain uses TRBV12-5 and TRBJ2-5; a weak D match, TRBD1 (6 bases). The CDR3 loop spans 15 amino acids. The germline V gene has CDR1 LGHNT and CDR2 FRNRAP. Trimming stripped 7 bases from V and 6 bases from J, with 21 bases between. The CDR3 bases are TGTGCTAGTGCCACCCCGGTCCCAGGGGTGCAGACCCAGTACTTC. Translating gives CASATPVPGVQTQYF. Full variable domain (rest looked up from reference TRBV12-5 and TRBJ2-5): DARVTQTPRHKVTEMGQEVTMRCQPILGHNTVFWYRQTMMQGLELLAYFRNRAPLDDSGMPKDRFSAEMPDATLATLKIQPSEPRDSAVYFCASATPVPGVQTQYFGPGTRLLVL.

For the CDR3, the DNA is TGTGCCAGCAGCCAAGACTGGAACACTGAAGCTTTCTTT. It codes for CASSQDWNTEAFF. J is TRBJ1-1 and V is TRBV3-1, with unresolved D. Germline lookup yields CDR1 LGHDT and CDR2 YNNKEL (reference sequence). V was shortened by 0 bases and J by 1 base, with 3 bases between the two germline ends. The CDR3 sequence is 13 residues long.

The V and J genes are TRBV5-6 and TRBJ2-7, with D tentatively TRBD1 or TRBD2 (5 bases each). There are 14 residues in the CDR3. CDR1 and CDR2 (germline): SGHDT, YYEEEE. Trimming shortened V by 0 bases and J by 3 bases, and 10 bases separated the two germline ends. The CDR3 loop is CASSLGGRNYEQYF. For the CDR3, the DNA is TGTGCCAGCAGCTTGGGGGGGAGAAACTACGAGCAGTACTTC.

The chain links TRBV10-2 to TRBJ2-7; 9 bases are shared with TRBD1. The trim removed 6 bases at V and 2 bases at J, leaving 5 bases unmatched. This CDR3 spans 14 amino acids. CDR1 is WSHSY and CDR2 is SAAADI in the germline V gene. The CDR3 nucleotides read TGCGCCAGCAGCGATGGGACAGGGACCTACGAGCAGTACTTC. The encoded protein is CASSDGTGTYEQYF.

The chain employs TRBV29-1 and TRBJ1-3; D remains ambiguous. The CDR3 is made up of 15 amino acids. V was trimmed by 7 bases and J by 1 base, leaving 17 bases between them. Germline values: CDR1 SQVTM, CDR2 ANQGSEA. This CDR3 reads CSAFIPRESGNTIYF. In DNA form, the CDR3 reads TGCAGCGCCTTTATTCCCCGGGAATCTGGAAACACCATATATTTT.

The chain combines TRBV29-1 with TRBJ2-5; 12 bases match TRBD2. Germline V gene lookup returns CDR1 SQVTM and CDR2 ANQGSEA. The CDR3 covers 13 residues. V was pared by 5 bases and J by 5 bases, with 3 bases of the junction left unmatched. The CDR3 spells CSVPSGGGETQYF. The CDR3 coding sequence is TGCAGCGTTCCTAGCGGGGGGGGCGAGACCCAGTACTTC.

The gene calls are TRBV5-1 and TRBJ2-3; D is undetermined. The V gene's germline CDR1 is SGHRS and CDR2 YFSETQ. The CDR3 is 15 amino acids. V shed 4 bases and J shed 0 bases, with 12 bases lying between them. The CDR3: CASSPGSPSTDTQYF. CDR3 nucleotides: TGCGCCAGCAGCCCCGGCAGCCCTAGCACAGATACGCAGTATTTT.

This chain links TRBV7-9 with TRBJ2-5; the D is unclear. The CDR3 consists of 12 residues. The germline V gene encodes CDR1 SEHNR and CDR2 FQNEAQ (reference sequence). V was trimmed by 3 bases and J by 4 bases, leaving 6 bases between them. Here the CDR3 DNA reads TGTGCCAGCAGCTTGAGGCTAGAGACCCAGTACTTC. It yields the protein CASSLRLETQYF.

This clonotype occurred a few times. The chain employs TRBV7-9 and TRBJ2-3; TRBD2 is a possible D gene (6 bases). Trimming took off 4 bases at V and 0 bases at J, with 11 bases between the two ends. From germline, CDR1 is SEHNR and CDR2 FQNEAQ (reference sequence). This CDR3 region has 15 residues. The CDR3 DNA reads TGTGCCAGCAGCTCCCCGGGGGTGAGCACAGATACGCAGTATTTT. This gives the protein CASSSPGVSTDTQYF.

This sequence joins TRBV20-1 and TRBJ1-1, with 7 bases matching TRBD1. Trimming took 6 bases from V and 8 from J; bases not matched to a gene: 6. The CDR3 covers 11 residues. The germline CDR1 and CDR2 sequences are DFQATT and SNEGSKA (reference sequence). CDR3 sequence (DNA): TGCAGTGCCCCCAGGGGGGCGGAAGCTTTCTTT. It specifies CSAPRGAEAFF.

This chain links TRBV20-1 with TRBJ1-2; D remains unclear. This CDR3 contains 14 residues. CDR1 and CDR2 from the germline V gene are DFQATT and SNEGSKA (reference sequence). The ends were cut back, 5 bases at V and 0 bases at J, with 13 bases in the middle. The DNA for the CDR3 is TGCAGTGCTCGGACGACCGAAACTAACTATGGCTACACCTTC. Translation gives CSARTTETNYGYTF.

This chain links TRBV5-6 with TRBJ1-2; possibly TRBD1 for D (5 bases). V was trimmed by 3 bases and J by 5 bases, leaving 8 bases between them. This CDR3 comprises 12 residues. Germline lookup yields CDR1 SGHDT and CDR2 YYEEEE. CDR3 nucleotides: TGTGCCAGCAGCTACCAGGGATATGGCTACACCTTC. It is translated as CASSYQGYGYTF.

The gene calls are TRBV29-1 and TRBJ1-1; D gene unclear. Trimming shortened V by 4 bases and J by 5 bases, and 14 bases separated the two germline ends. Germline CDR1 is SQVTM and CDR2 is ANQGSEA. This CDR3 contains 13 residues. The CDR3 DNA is TGCAGCGTTGTGGTCAAATGGGGAACTGAAGCTTTCTTT. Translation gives CSVVVKWGTEAFF.

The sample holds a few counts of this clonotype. CDR3 nucleotide sequence: TGTGCCAGCAGCCCTTGGACAGGCAATAATGAAAAACTGTTTTTT. This codes for CASSPWTGNNEKLFF. The chain has TRBV6-1 and TRBJ1-4, with 7 bases that match TRBD1. The ends lost 6 bases at V and 4 bases at J; junction bases unmatched: 8. The CDR3 is made up of 15 amino acids. From germline, CDR1 is MNHNS and CDR2 SASEGT.

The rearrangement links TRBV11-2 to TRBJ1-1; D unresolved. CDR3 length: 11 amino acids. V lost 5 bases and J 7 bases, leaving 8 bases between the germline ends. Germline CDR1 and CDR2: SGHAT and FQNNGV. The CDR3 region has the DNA TGTGCCAGCAGCCCGCGAAGTGAAGCTTTCTTT. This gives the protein CASSPRSEAFF. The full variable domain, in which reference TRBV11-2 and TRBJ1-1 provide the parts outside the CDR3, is EAGVAQSPRYKIIEKRQSVAFWCNPISGHATLYWYQQILGQGPKLLIQFQNNGVVDDSQLPKDRFSAERLKGVDSTLKIQPAKLEDSAVYLCASSPRSEAFFGQGTRLTVV.

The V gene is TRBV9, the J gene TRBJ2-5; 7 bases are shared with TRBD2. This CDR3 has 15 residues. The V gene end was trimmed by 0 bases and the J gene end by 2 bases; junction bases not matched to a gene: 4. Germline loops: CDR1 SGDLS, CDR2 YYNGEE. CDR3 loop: CASSVETSQQETQYF. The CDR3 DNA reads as TGTGCCAGCAGCGTAGAGACTAGCCAACAAGAGACCCAGTACTTC.

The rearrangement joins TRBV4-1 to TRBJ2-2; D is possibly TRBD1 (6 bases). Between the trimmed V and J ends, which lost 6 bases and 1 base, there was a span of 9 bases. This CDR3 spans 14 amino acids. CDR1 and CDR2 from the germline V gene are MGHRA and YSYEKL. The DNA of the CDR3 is TGCGCCAGCAGGCAGGGGCAGAACACCGGGGAGCTGTTTTTT. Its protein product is CASRQGQNTGELFF.

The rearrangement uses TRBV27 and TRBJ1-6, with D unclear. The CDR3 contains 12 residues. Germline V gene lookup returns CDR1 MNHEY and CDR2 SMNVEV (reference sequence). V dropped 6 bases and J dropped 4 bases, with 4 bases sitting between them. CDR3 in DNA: TGTGCCAGCAGGCAGTATAATTCACCCCTCCACTTT. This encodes CASRQYNSPLHF.

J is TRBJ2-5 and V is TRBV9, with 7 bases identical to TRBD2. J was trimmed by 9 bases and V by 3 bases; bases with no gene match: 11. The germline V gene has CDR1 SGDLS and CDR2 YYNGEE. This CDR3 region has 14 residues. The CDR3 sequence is CASSEAGRGGSQYF. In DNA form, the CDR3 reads TGTGCCAGCAGCGAAGCGGGGCGAGGAGGTTCCCAGTACTTC.

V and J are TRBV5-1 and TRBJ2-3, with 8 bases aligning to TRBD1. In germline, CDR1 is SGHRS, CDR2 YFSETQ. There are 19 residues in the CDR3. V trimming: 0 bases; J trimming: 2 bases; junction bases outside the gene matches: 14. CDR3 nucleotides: TGCGCCAGCAGCTTGGCGAGCGGACAGGGTGTAGGGAACACAGATACGCAGTATTTT. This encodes CASSLASGQGVGNTDTQYF.

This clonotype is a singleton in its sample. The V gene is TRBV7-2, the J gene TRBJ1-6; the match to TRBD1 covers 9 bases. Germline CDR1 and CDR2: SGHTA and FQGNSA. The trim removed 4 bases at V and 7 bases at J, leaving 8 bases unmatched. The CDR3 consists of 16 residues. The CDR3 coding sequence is TGTGCCAGCAGCTCACCGGGACAGGGCCCCAATTCACCCCTCCACTTT. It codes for CASSSPGQGPNSPLHF.

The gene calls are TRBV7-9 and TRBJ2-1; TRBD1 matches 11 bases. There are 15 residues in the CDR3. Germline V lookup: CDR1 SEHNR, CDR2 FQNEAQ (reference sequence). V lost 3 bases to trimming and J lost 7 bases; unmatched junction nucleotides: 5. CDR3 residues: CASSFGQGALNEQFF. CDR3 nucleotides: TGTGCCAGCAGCTTTGGACAGGGGGCTCTAAATGAGCAGTTCTTC.

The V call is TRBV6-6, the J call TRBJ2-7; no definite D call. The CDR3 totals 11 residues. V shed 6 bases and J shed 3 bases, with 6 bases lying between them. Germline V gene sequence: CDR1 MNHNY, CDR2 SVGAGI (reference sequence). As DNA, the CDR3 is TGTGCCAGCAGACTCTTCTACGAGCAGTACTTC. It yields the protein CASRLFYEQYF.

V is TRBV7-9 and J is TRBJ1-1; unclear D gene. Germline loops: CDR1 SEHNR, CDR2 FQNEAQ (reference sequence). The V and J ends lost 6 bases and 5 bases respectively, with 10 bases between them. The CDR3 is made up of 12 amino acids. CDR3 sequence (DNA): TGTGCCAGCAGTTTTTCCGGGACTGAAGCTTTCTTT. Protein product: CASSFSGTEAFF.

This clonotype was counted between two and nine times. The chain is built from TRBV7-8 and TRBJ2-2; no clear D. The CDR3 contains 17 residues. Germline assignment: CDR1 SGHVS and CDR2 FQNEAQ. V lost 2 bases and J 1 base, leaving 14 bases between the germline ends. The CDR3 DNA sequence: TGTGCCAGCAGCTTACCGCCCCCCAGCCTGAACACCGGGGAGCTGTTTTTT. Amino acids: CASSLPPPSLNTGELFF.